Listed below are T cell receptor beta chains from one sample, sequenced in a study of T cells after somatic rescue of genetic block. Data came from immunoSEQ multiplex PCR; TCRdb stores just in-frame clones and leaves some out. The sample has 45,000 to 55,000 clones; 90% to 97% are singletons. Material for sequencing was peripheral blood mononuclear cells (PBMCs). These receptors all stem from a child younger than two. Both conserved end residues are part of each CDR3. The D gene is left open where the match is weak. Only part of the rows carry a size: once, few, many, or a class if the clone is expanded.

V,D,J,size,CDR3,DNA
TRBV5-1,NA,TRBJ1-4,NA,CASSAHTGGKLFF,TGCGCCAGCAGTGCACATACCGGGGGAAAACTGTTTTTT
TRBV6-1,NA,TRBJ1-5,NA,CASRGTRGRPQHF,TGTGCCAGCAGGGGGACCCGGGGAAGGCCCCAGCATTTT
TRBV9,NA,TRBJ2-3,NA,CASSVAQSTDTQYF,TGTGCCAGCAGCGTAGCGCAGTCCACAGATACGCAGTATTTT
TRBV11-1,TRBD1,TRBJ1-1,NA,CASSLQGAGDTEAFF,TGTGCCAGCAGTCTTCAGGGGGCGGGGGACACTGAAGCTTTCTTT
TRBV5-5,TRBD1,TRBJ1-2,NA,CASSPTGGNYGYTF,TGTGCCAGCAGTCCGACAGGGGGAAACTATGGCTACACCTTC
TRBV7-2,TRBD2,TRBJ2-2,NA,CASSLLADTGELFF,TGTGCCAGCAGCTTACTAGCGGACACCGGGGAGCTGTTTTTT
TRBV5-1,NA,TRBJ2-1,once,CASSPLFYNEQFF,TGCGCCAGCAGCCCACTCTTCTACAATGAGCAGTTCTTC
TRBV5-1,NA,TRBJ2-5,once,CASSLDPWGRQETQYF,TGCGCCAGCAGCTTGGACCCCTGGGGGAGGCAAGAGACCCAGTACTTC
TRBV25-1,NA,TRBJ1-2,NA,CASSELGQGGGYTF,TGTGCCAGCAGTGAGTTGGGCCAGGGTGGGGGCTACACCTTC
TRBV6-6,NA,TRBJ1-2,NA,CASSFRDPAYGYTF,TGTGCCAGCAGTTTCCGGGACCCTGCCTATGGCTACACCTTC
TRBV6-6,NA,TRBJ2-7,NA,CASSYSQDRMYEQYF,TGTGCCAGCAGTTACTCGCAGGACAGAATGTACGAGCAGTACTTC
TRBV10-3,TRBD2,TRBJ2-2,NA,CAISEAGEIGELFF,TGTGCCATCAGTGAAGCGGGAGAAATCGGGGAGCTGTTTTTT
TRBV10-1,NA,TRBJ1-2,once,CASRTANYGYTF,TGCGCCAGCAGGACAGCTAACTATGGCTACACCTTC
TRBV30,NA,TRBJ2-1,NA,CAWSEDSINEQFF,TGTGCCTGGAGTGAGGACTCAATCAATGAGCAGTTCTTC
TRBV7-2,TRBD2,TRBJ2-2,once,CASSLVGTSRTGELFF,TGTGCCAGCAGCTTAGTAGGGACTAGCCGGACCGGGGAGCTGTTTTTT
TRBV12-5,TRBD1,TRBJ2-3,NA,CASGFGTGVGYRTDTQYF,TGTGCTAGTGGTTTCGGGACAGGGGTAGGGTATCGCACAGATACGCAGTATTTT
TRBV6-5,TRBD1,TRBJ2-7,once,CASSPTGGYEQYF,TGTGCCAGCAGTCCTACAGGGGGCTACGAGCAGTACTTC
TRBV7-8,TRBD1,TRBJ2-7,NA,CASSLASGTGAYEQYF,TGTGCCAGCAGCTTAGCCTCCGGGACAGGGGCCTACGAGCAGTACTTC
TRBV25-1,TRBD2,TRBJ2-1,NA,CASSELGGRRDNEQFF,TGTGCCAGCAGTGAATTGGGGGGGAGAAGGGACAATGAGCAGTTCTTC
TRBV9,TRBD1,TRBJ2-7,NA,CASSVGTGVYEQYF,TGTGCCAGCAGCGTAGGGACAGGGGTTTACGAGCAGTACTTC
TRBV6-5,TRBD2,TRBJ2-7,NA,CASSYGTSSYEQYF,TGTGCCAGCAGTTACGGGACTAGCTCCTACGAGCAGTACTTC
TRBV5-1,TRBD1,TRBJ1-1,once,CASSWRTGGNTEAFF,TGCGCCAGCAGCTGGCGCACAGGGGGCAACACTGAAGCTTTCTTT
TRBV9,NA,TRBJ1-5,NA,CASSPGLGTTIVGNQPQHF,TGTGCCAGCAGTCCCGGACTCGGGACAACAATTGTGGGCAATCAGCCCCAGCATTTT
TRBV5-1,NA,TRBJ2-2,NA,CASSLGRGAGELFF,TGCGCCAGCAGCTTGGGAAGGGGTGCCGGGGAGCTGTTTTTT
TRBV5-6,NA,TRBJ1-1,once,CASSPGFDRNTEAFF,TGTGCCAGCAGCCCGGGGTTCGACAGGAACACTGAAGCTTTCTTT
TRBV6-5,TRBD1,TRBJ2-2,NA,CASTFRDRYTGELFF,TGTGCCAGCACCTTTAGGGACAGGTACACCGGGGAGCTGTTTTTT
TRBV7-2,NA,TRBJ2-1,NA,CASSPPTYYNEQFF,TGTGCCAGCAGCCCACCGACTTATTACAATGAGCAGTTCTTC
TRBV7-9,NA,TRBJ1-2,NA,CASSPKGPNYGYTF,TGTGCTAGCAGCCCTAAAGGGCCTAACTATGGCTACACCTTC
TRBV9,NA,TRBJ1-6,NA,CASSYDGYNSPLHF,TGTGCCAGCAGCTATGACGGTTATAATTCACCCCTCCACTTT
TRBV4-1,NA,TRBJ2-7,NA,CASSQDNGSEQYF,TGCGCCAGCAGCCAAGATAACGGGAGCGAGCAGTACTTC
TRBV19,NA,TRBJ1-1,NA,CASSIGQNTEAFF,TGTGCCAGTAGTATAGGGCAGAACACTGAAGCTTTCTTT